These T cell receptor beta chains were read from a single sample in a study of T-cell memory formation after mild COVID-19. TCRdb reprocessed the 5' RACE reads with MiXCR, giving one entry per CDR3 protein. The data contain a few hundred thousand distinct CDR3 sequences, roughly 18% of them singletons. Specimen: PBMCs or a T cell subset sorted from them (not recorded which). Receptors originate from a man younger than 30 who had mild COVID-19 (a few samples of this study predate the infection). Cell type and time point are not known. The CDR3 runs from the conserved cysteine through the conserved F or W. D genes are given only for firm matches. Only some rows state a clone size, as once, few, many or a class for expanded clones.

v_gene,abundance,d_gene,j_gene,CDR3nt,CDR3aa
TRBV5-6,few,NA,TRBJ2-2,TGTGCCAGCAGCTTGGTTGGCGGCCAGACGAACACCGGGGAGCTGTTTTTT,CASSLVGGQTNTGELFF
TRBV20-1,NA,TRBD2,TRBJ2-1,TGCAGTGCTACGTCCAGCGGGGAGCTATTTGTCCACAATGAGCAGTTCTTC,CSATSSGELFVHNEQFF
TRBV20-1,NA,NA,TRBJ2-1,TGCAGTGCTAGCCCTCTAGAGGGAGTCGGCAATGAGCAGTTCTTC,CSASPLEGVGNEQFF
TRBV7-9,few,TRBD2,TRBJ2-1,TGTGCCAGCACTATTAGAGGGGCTAGCGGGGGGCTGCCCCATGAGCAGTTCTTC,CASTIRGASGGLPHEQFF
TRBV29-1,many,TRBD2,TRBJ2-1,TGCAGCGGTGAAGAGGCTAGCGGGGGATACAATGAGCAGTTCTTC,CSGEEASGGYNEQFF
TRBV19,NA,NA,TRBJ1-2,TGTGCCACCGGGGGGGCCGACTATGGCTACACCTTC,CATGGADYGYTF
TRBV5-1,few,NA,TRBJ2-1,TGCGCCAGCAGGAGGACTGACAATGAGCAGTTCTTC,CASRRTDNEQFF
TRBV12-3/TRBV12-4,many,NA,TRBJ2-2,TGTGCCAGCAGTTTCGAGGTTCCCGGGGAGCTGTTTTTT,CASSFEVPGELFF
TRBV3-1,once,NA,TRBJ2-1,TGTGCCAGCAGCCCTACACAGCGGGCGCAGTTCTTC,CASSPTQRAQFF
TRBV5-1,NA,TRBD1,TRBJ2-1,TGCGCCAGCAGCCTGGGGGACAGGCGATACAATGAGCAGTTCTTC,CASSLGDRRYNEQFF
TRBV10-3,few,NA,TRBJ1-1,TGTGCCATCGGACAGCCGAACACTGAAGCTTTCTTT,CAIGQPNTEAFF
TRBV7-9,NA,NA,TRBJ1-2,TGTGCCAGCAGCTTCCCCGTAGGGGCCCACGAAGGCTACACCTTC,CASSFPVGAHEGYTF
TRBV5-4,few,TRBD1,TRBJ1-1,TGTGCCAGCAGCTTGGTGGCAGGGGGCCGGTCCATGGGGTCGAGGAAAGCTTTCTTT,CASSLVAGGRSMGSRKAFF
TRBV12-3/TRBV12-4,NA,NA,TRBJ2-5,TGTGCCAGCAGTTTAGTGAGTGGGGGTGAGACCCAGTACTTC,CASSLVSGGETQYF
TRBV4-1,many,NA,TRBJ2-5,TGCGCCAGCAGCCAAGAATATTCCGGACAAGAGACCCAGTACTTC,CASSQEYSGQETQYF
TRBV5-1,few,NA,TRBJ2-5,TGCGCCAGCAGCTCAGGACAGAACCAAGAGACCCAGTACTTC,CASSSGQNQETQYF
TRBV5-1,NA,TRBD1,TRBJ2-3,TGCGCCAGCAGCCCCCAGGACAGGGTGGGTGCAGATACGCAGTATTTT,CASSPQDRVGADTQYF
TRBV30,NA,NA,TRBJ2-5,TGTGCCTGGAGTCGGACCAGGGTTGGGGAGACCCAGTACTTC,CAWSRTRVGETQYF
TRBV7-6,few,TRBD2,TRBJ2-1,TGTGCCAGCAGCGCCGGTAGCGGGGGGGCCATCAATGAGCAGTTCTTC,CASSAGSGGAINEQFF
TRBV7-6,few,TRBD1,TRBJ2-3,TGTGCCAGCAGCAAACAGGGGTGGGCAGATACGCAGTATTTT,CASSKQGWADTQYF
TRBV7-3,NA,TRBD1,TRBJ2-5,TGTGCCAGCAGCCCTTCGGACAGGGCCTGGGAGACCCAGTACTTC,CASSPSDRAWETQYF
TRBV4-1,NA,NA,TRBJ1-2,TGCGCCAGCAGCAGGGACGGGGGAAACTATGGCTACACCTTC,CASSRDGGNYGYTF
TRBV2,NA,TRBD1,TRBJ2-5,TGTGCCTACAGGGGGGTCGCAGAGACCCAGTACTTC,CAYRGVAETQYF
TRBV4-3,few,NA,TRBJ2-1,TGCGCCAGCAGCCAAGACTGGGCAGGGAACGCGAATGAGCAGTTCTTC,CASSQDWAGNANEQFF
TRBV5-1,NA,NA,TRBJ1-4,TGCGCCAGCAGCTTGGCTTCAGGGAATGAAAAACTGTTTTTT,CASSLASGNEKLFF
TRBV20-1,few,NA,TRBJ2-1,TGCAGTGCTAGCCGCTCCTACAATGAGCAGTTCTTC,CSASRSYNEQFF
TRBV5-1,few,NA,TRBJ2-5,TGCGCCAGCAGCCGCCAGCCGGGACTTCGGGAGACCCAGTACTTC,CASSRQPGLRETQYF
TRBV25-1,NA,NA,TRBJ2-7,TGTGCCAGCAGTGAGGGCTCCGGGAGGCAGGGGGCCTACGAGCAGTACTTC,CASSEGSGRQGAYEQYF
TRBV5-4,NA,TRBD1,TRBJ1-1,TGTGCCAGCAGCTTGGTGGACAGGGGGGACACTGAAGCTTTCTTT,CASSLVDRGDTEAFF